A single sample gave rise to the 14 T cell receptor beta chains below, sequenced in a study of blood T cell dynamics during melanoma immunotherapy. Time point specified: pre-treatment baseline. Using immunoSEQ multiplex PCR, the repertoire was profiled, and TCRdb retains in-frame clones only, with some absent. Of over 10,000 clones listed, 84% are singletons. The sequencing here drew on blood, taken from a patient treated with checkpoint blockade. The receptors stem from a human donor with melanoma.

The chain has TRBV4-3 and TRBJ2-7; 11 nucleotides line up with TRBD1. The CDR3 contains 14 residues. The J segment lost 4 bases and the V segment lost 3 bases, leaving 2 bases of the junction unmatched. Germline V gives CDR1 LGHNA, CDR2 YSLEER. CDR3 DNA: TGCGCCAGCAGCCAGGACAGGGGGCTATACGAGCAGTACTTC. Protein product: CASSQDRGLYEQYF.

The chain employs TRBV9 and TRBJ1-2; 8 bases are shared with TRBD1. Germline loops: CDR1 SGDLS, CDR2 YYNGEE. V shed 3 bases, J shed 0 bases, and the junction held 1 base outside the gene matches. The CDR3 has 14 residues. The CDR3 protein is CASSEGQANYGYTF. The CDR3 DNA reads TGTGCCAGCAGCGAGGGACAGGCTAACTATGGCTACACCTTC.

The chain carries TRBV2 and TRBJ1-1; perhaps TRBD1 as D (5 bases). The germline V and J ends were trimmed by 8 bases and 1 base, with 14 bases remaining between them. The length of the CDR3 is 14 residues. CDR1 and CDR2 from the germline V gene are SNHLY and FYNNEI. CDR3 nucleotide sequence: TGTGCCAGCTTACGACTTCAGGGGAACACTGAAGCTTTCTTT. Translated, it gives CASLRLQGNTEAFF.

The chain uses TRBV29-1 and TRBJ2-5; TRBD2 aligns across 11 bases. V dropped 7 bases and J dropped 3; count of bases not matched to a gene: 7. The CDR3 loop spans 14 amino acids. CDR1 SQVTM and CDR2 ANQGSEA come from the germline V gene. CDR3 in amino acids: CSALAGVGKETQYF. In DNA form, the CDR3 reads TGCAGCGCACTAGCGGGAGTCGGAAAAGAGACCCAGTACTTC.

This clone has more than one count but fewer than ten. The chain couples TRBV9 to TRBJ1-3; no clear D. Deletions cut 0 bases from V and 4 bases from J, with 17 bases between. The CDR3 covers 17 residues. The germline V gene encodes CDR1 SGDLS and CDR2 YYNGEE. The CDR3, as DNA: TGTGCCAGCAGCGTAGCTGCTCGGAGTCTCTCCGGAAACACCATATATTTT. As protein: CASSVAARSLSGNTIYF.

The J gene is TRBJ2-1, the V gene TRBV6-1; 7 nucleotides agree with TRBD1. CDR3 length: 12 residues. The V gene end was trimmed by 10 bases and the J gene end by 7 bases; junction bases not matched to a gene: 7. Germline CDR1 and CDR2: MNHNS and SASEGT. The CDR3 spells CATDRESNEQFF. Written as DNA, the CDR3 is TGTGCCACAGACAGGGAATCAAATGAGCAGTTCTTC.

CDR3 nucleotide sequence: TGTGCCAGCAGCCCTGGGGGGCTAACGGAGCAGTACTTC. It is translated as CASSPGGLTEQYF. The chain recombines TRBV4-2 with TRBJ2-7; D is tentatively TRBD1 or TRBD2 (6 bases each). The CDR3 consists of 13 residues. Trimming took 4 bases from V and 7 from J, leaving 14 bases between them. The germline V gene has CDR1 LGHNA and CDR2 YNFKEQ.

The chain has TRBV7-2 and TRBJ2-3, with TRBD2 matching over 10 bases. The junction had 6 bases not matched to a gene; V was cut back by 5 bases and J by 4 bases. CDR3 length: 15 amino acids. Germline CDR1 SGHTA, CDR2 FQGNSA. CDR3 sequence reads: CASSTLGLAADTQYF. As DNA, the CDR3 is TGTGCCAGCAGCACTCTCGGACTAGCGGCAGATACGCAGTATTTT. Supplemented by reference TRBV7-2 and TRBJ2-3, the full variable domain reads GAGVSQSPSNKVTEKGKDVELRCDPISGHTALYWYRQSLGQGLEFLIYFQGNSAPDKSGLPSDRFSAERTGGSVSTLTIQRTQQEDSAVYLCASSTLGLAADTQYFGPGTRLTVL.

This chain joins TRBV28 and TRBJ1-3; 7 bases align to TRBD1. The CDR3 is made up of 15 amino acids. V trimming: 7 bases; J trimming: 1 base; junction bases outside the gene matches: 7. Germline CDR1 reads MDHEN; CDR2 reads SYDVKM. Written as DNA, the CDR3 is TGTGCCAGCACAAAGGGGGCGACTTCTGGAAACACCATATATTTT. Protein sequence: CASTKGATSGNTIYF.

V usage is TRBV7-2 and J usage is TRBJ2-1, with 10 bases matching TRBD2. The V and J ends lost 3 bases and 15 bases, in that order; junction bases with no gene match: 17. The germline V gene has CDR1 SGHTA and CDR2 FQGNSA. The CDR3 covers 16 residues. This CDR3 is CASSFEPGTSAPPPFF. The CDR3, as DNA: TGTGCCAGCAGCTTCGAGCCCGGGACTAGCGCACCCCCCCCGTTCTTC.

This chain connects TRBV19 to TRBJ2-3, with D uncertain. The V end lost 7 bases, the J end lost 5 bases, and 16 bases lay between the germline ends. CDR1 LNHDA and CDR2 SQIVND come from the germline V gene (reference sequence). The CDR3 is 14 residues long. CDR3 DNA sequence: TGTGCCAGTACCAATAATCGGGTTGGAGATACGCAGTATTTT. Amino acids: CASTNNRVGDTQYF.

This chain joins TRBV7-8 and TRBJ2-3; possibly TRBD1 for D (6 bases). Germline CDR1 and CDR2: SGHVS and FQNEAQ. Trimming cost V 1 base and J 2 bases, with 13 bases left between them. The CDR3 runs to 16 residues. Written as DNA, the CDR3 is TGTGCCAGCAGCTTAGTACAGGGACCGTCCACAGATACGCAGTATTTT. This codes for CASSLVQGPSTDTQYF. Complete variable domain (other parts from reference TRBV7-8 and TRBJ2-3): GAGVSQSPRYKVAKRGQDVALRCDPISGHVSLFWYQQALGQGPEFLTYFQNEAQLDKSGLPSDRFFAERPEGSVSTLKIQRTQQEDSAVYLCASSLVQGPSTDTQYFGPGTRLTVL.

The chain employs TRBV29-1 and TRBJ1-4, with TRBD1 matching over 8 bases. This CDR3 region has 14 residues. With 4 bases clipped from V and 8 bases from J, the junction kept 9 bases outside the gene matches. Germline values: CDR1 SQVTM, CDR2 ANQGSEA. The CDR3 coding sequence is TGCAGCGTTGGACAGGGGCTGGTGGAGGAAAAACTGTTTTTT. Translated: CSVGQGLVEEKLFF.

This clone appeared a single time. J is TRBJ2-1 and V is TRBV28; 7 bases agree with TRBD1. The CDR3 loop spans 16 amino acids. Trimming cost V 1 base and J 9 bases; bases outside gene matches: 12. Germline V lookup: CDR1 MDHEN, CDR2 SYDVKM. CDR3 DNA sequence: TGTGCCAGCAGTTTATTCAGACAGGGATGGAATGGTGAGCAGTTCTTC. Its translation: CASSLFRQGWNGEQFF.